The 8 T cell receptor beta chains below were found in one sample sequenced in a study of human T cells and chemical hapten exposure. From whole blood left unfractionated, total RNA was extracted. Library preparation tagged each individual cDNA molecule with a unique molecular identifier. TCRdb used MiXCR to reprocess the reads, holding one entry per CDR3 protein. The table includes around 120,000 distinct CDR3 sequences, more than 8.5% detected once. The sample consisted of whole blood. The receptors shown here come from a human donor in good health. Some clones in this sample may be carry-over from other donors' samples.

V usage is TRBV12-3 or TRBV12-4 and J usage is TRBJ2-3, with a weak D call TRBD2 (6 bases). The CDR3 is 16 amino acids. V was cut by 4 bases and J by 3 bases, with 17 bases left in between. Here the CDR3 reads CASSSIGGGRTDTQYF. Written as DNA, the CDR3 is TGTGCCAGCAGTTCGATTGGGGGAGGTCGTACAGATACGCAGTATTTT.

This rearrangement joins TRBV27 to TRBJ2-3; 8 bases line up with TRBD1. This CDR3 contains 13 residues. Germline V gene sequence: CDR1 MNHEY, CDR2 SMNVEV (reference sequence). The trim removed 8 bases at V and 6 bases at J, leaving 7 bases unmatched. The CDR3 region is CASGRGHSDTQYF. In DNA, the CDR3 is TGTGCCAGCGGCAGGGGGCACAGTGATACGCAGTATTTT.

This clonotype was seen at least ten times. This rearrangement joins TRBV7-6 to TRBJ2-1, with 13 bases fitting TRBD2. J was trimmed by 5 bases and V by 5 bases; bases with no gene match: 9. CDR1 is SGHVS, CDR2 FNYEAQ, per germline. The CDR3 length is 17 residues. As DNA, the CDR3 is TGTGCCAGCAGCACTGGACTAGCGGGAGATCTCGACAATGAGCAGTTCTTC. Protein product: CASSTGLAGDLDNEQFF.

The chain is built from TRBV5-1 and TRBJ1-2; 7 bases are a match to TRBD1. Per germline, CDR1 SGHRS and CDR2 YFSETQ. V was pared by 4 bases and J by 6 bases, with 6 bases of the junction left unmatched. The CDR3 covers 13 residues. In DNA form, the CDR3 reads TGCGCCAGCAGCGCCGGACAGGACAATGGCTACACCTTC. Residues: CASSAGQDNGYTF. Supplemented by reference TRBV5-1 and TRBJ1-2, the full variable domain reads KAGVTQTPRYLIKTRGQQVTLSCSPISGHRSVSWYQQTPGQGLQFLFEYFSETQRNKGNFPGRFSGRQFSNSRSEMNVSTLELGDSALYLCASSAGQDNGYTFGSGTRLTVV.

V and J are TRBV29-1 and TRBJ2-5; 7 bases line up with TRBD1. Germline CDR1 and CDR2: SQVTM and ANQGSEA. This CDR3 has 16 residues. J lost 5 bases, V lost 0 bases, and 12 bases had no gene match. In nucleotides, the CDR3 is TGCAGCGTTGAAGAACCCCCGACAGGGTCTGGGGAGACCCAGTACTTC. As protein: CSVEEPPTGSGETQYF.

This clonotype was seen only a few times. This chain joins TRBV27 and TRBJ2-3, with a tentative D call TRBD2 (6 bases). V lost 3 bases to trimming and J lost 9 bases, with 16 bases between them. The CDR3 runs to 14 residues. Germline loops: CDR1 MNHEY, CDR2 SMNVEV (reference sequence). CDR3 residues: CASSLGGPVRTQYF. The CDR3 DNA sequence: TGTGCCAGCAGTTTGGGAGGACCAGTGCGAACGCAGTATTTT.

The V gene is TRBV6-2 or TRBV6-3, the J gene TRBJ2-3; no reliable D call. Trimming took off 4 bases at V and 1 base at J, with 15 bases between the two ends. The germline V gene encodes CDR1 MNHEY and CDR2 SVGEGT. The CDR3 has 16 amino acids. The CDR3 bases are TGTGCCAGCAGTTCCCCGAGGTCGCTGGGCACAGATACGCAGTATTTT. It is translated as CASSSPRSLGTDTQYF.

The CDR3 reads CASSLTGMGEKLFF. The CDR3 region has the DNA TGTGCCAGCAGCCTGACAGGGATGGGTGAAAAACTGTTTTTT. V usage is TRBV7-9 and J usage is TRBJ1-4; 7 nucleotides line up with TRBD1. Germline V gene lookup returns CDR1 SEHNR and CDR2 FQNEAQ (reference sequence). The CDR3 is 14 residues long. V dropped 5 bases and J dropped 7; count of bases not matched to a gene: 7.